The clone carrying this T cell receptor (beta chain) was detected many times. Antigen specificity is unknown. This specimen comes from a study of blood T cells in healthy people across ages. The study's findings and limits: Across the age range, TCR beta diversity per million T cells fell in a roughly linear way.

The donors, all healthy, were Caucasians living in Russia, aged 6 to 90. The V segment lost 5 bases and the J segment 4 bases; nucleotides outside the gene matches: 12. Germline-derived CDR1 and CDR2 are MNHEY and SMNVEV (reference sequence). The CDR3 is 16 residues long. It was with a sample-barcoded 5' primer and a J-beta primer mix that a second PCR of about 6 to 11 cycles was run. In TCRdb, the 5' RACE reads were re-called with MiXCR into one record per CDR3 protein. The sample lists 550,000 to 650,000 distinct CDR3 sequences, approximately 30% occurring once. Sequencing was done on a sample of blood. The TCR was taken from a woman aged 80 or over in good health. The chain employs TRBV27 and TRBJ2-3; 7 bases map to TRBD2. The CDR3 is CASSPRGGVEADTQYF. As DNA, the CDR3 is TGTGCCAGCAGTCCCCGGGGAGGGGTGGAGGCAGATACGCAGTATTTT.